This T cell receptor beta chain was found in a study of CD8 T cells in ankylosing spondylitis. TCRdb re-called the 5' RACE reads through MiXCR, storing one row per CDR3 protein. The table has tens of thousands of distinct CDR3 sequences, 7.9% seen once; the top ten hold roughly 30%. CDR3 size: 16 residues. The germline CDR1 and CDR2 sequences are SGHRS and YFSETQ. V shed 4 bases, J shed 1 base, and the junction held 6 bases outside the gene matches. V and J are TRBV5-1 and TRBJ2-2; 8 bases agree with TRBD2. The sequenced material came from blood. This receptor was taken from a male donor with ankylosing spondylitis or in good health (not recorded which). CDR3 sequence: CASSISGERNTGELFF. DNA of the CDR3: TGCGCCAGCAGCATTAGCGGGGAAAGGAACACCGGGGAGCTGTTTTTT.